The T cell receptor (beta chain) described here comes from a study of identical twins. This CDR3 is 14 amino acids long. The germline V gene has CDR1 SGHAT and CDR2 FQNNGV. V lost 6 bases, J lost 6 bases, and 10 bases stayed unmatched. TCRdb reanalysed the 5' RACE reads using MiXCR and keeps one entry per CDR3 protein. Seen here are 150,000 or so distinct CDR3 sequences, roughly 3.5% observed once, and the top ten hold approximately 7.7%. Findings and limits, study-wide: Conclusions were based on cross-sectional statistical analysis, without following the same donors.

This clonotype was seen a few times. What it binds is not known. V gene TRBV11-2 combines with J gene TRBJ1-2; 7 nucleotides agree with TRBD1. This receptor was taken from a young man in good health. Material for sequencing was memory T cells sorted from blood. CDR3: CASRIVQGEDGYTF. CDR3 nucleotide sequence: TGTGCCAGCAGGATTGTTCAGGGGGAAGATGGCTACACCTTC.